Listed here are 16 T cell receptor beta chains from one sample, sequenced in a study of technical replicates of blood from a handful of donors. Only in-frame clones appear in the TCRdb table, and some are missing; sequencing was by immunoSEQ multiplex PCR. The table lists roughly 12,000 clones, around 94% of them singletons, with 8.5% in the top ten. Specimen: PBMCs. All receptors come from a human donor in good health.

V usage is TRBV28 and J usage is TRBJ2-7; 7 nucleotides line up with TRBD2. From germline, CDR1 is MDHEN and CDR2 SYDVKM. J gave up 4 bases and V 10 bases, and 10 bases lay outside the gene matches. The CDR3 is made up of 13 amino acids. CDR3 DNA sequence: TGTGCCACGCGGGCTAGCGGTGAATACGAGCAGTACTTC. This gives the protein CATRASGEYEQYF.

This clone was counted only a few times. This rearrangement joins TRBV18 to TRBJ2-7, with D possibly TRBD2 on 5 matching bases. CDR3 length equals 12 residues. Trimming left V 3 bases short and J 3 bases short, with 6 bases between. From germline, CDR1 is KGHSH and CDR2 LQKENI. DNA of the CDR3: TGTGCCAGCTCACCGAGGGACTACGAGCAGTACTTC. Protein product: CASSPRDYEQYF.

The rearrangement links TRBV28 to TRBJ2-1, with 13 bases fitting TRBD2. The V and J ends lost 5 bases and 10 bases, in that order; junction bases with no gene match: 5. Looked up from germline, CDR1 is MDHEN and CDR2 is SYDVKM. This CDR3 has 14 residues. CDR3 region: CASSGGTSGTEQFF. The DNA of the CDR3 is TGTGCCAGCAGTGGGGGGACTAGCGGGACCGAGCAGTTCTTC. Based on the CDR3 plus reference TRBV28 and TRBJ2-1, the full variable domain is DVKVTQSSRYLVKRTGEKVFLECVQDMDHENMFWYRQDPGLGLRLIYFSYDVKMKEKGDIPEGYSVSREKKERFSLILESASTNQTSMYLCASSGGTSGTEQFFGPGTRLTVL.

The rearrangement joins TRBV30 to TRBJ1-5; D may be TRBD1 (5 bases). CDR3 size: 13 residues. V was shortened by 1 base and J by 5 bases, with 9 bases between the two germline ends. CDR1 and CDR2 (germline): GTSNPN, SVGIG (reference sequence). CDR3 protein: CAWSAREDQPQHF. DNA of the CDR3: TGTGCCTGGAGTGCCAGGGAGGATCAGCCCCAGCATTTT.

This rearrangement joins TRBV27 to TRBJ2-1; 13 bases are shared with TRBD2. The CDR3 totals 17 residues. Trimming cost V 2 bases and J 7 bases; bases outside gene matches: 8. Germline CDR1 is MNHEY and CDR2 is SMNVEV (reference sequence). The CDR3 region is CASSLATGLAGDNEQFF. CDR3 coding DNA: TGTGCCAGCAGTTTAGCTACCGGACTAGCGGGAGATAATGAGCAGTTCTTC.

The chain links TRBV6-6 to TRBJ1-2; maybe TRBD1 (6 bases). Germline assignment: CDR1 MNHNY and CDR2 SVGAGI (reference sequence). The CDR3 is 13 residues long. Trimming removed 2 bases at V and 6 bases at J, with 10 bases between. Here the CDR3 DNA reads TGTGCCAGCAGTTACGGGGCAGGGGATGGCTACACCTTC. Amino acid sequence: CASSYGAGDGYTF.

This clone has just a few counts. CDR3 coding DNA: TGTGCCAGCAGTTTTGCAGGGGGGAACACTGAAGCTTTCTTT. This codes for CASSFAGGNTEAFF. The V and J genes are TRBV27 and TRBJ1-1, with 7 bases matching TRBD1. This CDR3 contains 14 residues. J lost 1 base, V lost 3 bases, and 2 bases had no gene match. The germline V gene encodes CDR1 MNHEY and CDR2 SMNVEV (reference sequence).

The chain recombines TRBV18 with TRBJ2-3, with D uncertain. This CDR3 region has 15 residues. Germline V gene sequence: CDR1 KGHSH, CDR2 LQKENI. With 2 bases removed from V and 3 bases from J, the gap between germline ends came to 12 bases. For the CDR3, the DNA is TGTGCCAGCTCACCAGGAGTGATCGGGACAGATACGCAGTATTTT. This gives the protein CASSPGVIGTDTQYF.

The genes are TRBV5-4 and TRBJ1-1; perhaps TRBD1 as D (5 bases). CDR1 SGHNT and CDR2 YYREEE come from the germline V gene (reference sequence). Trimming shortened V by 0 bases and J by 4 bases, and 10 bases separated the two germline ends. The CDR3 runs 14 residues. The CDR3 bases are TGTGCCAGCAGCTTGGCGCGGGGGACCACTGAAGCTTTCTTT. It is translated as CASSLARGTTEAFF.

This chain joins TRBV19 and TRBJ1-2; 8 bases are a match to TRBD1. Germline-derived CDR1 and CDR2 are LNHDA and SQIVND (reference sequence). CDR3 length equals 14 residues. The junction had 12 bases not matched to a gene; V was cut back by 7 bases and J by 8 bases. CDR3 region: CASTRGRTGRGYTF. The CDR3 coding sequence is TGTGCCAGTACGAGAGGACGGACAGGGCGAGGCTACACCTTC.

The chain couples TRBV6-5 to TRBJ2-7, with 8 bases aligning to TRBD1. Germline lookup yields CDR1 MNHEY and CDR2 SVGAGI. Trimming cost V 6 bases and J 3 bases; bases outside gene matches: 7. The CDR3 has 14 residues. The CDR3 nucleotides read TGTGCCAGCAGGTTGGACAGGGATTACTACGAGCAGTACTTC. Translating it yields CASRLDRDYYEQYF.

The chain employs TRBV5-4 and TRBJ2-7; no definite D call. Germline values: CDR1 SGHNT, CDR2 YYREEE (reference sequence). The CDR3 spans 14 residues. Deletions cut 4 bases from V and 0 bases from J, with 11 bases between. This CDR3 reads CASSPLGGSYEQYF. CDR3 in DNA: TGTGCCAGCAGCCCATTAGGCGGCTCCTACGAGCAGTACTTC.

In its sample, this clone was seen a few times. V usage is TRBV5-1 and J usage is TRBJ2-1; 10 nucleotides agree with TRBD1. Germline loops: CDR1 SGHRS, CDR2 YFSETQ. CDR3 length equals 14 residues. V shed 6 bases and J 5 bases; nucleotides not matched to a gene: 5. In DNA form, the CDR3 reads TGCGCCAGCACCCCGACAGGGGGCCACAATGAGCAGTTCTTC. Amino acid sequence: CASTPTGGHNEQFF.

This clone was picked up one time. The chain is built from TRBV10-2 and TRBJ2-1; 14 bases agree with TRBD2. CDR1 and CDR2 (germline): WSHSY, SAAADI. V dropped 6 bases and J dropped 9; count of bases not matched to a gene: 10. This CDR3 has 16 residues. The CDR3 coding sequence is TGCGCCAGCAGCGAAACCGGGACTAGCGGGAGCGGTGAGCAGTTCTTC. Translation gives CASSETGTSGSGEQFF.

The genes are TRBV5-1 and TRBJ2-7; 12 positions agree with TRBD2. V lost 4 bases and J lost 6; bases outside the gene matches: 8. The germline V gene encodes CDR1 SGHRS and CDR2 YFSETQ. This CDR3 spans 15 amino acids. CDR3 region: CASSARLAGDVEQYF. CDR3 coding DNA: TGCGCCAGCAGCGCCCGACTAGCGGGAGACGTCGAGCAGTACTTC.

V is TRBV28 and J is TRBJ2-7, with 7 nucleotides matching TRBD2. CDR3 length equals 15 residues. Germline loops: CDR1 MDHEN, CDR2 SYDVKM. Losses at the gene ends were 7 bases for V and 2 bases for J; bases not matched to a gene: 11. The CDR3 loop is CASTTAAGVAYEQYF. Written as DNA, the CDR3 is TGTGCCAGCACTACGGCGGCGGGAGTCGCCTACGAGCAGTACTTC.